One sample yielded the 17 T cell receptor beta chains listed below, sequenced in a study of OX40 agonist ivuxolimab in advanced cancers. This table comes from immunoSEQ multiplex PCR, and its TCRdb copy is limited to in-frame clones, with some not included. The sample lists some 80,000 clones; approximately 84% were seen once. Sequencing used CD4+ or CD8+ T cells sorted from blood, obtained in a trial of the OX40 agonist ivuxolimab. These receptors originate from an adult with an advanced solid tumor such as melanoma, head and neck, liver or kidney cancer.

The J gene is TRBJ2-2, the V gene TRBV6-1; D may be TRBD1 or TRBD2 (5 bases each). Per germline, CDR1 MNHNS and CDR2 SASEGT. V gave up 0 bases and J gave up 1 base, with 9 bases separating them. The CDR3 is 16 amino acids. The CDR3, as DNA: TGTGCCAGCAGTGAAGCAGGGACGGGGAACACCGGGGAGCTGTTTTTT. This sequence encodes CASSEAGTGNTGELFF.

This chain uses TRBV27 with TRBJ2-5; D is possibly TRBD2 (6 bases). The DNA matches TRBJ2-7 better at its end, which makes the J call doubtful. The length of the CDR3 is 15 residues. The germline V gene has CDR1 MNHEY and CDR2 SMNVEV (reference sequence). CDR3 residues: CASRNISGSYYEQYF. CDR3 DNA sequence: TGTGCCAGTCGGAACATTAGCGGCTCCTACTACGAGCAGTACTTC.

V is TRBV29-1 and J is TRBJ2-2; 8 bases align to TRBD1. Germline V gene sequence: CDR1 SQVTM, CDR2 ANQGSEA. This CDR3 is built from 14 residues. Trimming cost V 5 bases and J 7 bases; bases outside gene matches: 9. The CDR3 bases are TGCAGCGTTAGTCCAACAGGGGGGTACGGGGAGCTGTTTTTT. Translating gives CSVSPTGGYGELFF.

J is TRBJ1-1 and V is TRBV27, with D perhaps matching TRBD1 (5 bases). V shed 5 bases and J shed 3 bases, with 16 bases lying between them. Germline V lookup: CDR1 MNHEY, CDR2 SMNVEV (reference sequence). The CDR3 extends over 15 amino acids. The CDR3 protein is CASSQATGDHTEAFF. The DNA of the CDR3 is TGTGCCAGCAGTCAGGCTACGGGGGATCACACTGAAGCTTTCTTT.

As DNA, the CDR3 is TGTGCCAGTAGTAGGGTACCGGGCCCCTGGAGCTCCTACAATGAGCAGTTCTTC. Translating gives CASSRVPGPWSSYNEQFF. The chain employs TRBV19 and TRBJ2-1; D gene uncertain. Per the germline V gene, CDR1 is LNHDA and CDR2 is SQIVND (reference sequence). The CDR3 sequence is 18 residues long. The V and J ends lost 4 bases and 0 bases respectively, with 19 bases between them. Using reference TRBV19 and TRBJ2-1 for the parts outside the CDR3, the full variable domain is DGGITQSPKYLFRKEGQNVTLSCEQNLNHDAMYWYRQDPGQGLRLIYYSQIVNDFQKGDIAEGYSVSREKKESFPLTVTSAQKNPTAFYLCASSRVPGPWSSYNEQFFGPGTRLTVL.

The chain links TRBV20-1 to TRBJ2-2, with unresolved D. CDR1 DFQATT and CDR2 SNEGSKA come from the germline V gene (reference sequence). The CDR3 loop spans 10 amino acids. V lost 1 base, J lost 9 bases, and 3 bases lay in between. The CDR3 region has the DNA TGCAGTGCTAGAGCACGGGAGCTGTTTTTT. Translated, it gives CSARARELFF.

The rearrangement joins TRBV15 to TRBJ2-5; 12 bases align to TRBD2. V was pared by 5 bases and J by 2 bases, with 6 bases of the junction left unmatched. CDR3 size: 16 residues. The germline CDR1 and CDR2 sequences are LNHNV and YYDKDF (reference sequence). In DNA, the CDR3 is TGTGCCACCAGCTCCGGACTAGCGGGGCAGCAAGAGACCCAGTACTTC. Translated, it gives CATSSGLAGQQETQYF.

The chain carries TRBV10-1 and TRBJ1-1, with D perhaps TRBD1 (5 bases). Germline V gives CDR1 WNHNN, CDR2 SYGVQD (reference sequence). Trimming removed 2 bases from V and 5 bases from J, with 12 bases in between. The CDR3 covers 14 residues. CDR3 nucleotides: TGCGCCAGCAGTGAGGGGGGGATTCGGACTGAAGCTTTCTTT. This sequence encodes CASSEGGIRTEAFF.

This sequence joins TRBV5-1 and TRBJ1-2; D perhaps matches TRBD1 (5 bases). Germline V gene data show CDR1 as SGHRS and CDR2 as YFSETQ. With 2 bases removed from V and 0 bases from J, the gap between germline ends came to 8 bases. The CDR3 length is 14 residues. CDR3 amino acids: CASSLQEPNYGYTF. Here the CDR3 DNA reads TGCGCCAGCAGCTTACAGGAGCCTAACTATGGCTACACCTTC.

This chain joins TRBV28 and TRBJ2-7; D call uncertain. CDR1 MDHEN and CDR2 SYDVKM come from the germline V gene. V lost 5 bases and J lost 2, with 16 bases in between. The CDR3 runs 15 residues. The CDR3 protein is CASSLDSLPTYEQYF. The CDR3 DNA reads as TGTGCCAGCAGTCTTGACTCACTCCCCACCTACGAGCAGTACTTC.

This chain joins TRBV5-5 and TRBJ2-5; the D gene is possibly TRBD2 (5 bases). V was trimmed by 4 bases and J by 2 bases, leaving 9 bases between them. The CDR3 length is 13 residues. The germline V gene encodes CDR1 SGHKS and CDR2 YYEKEE (reference sequence). The CDR3 region is CASSPGIQETQYF. In DNA, the CDR3 is TGTGCCAGCAGCCCGGGAATTCAAGAGACCCAGTACTTC. Full variable domain (rest looked up from reference TRBV5-5 and TRBJ2-5): DAGVTQSPTHLIKTRGQQVTLRCSPISGHKSVSWYQQVLGQGPQFIFQYYEKEERGRGNFPDRFSARQFPNYSSELNVNALLLGDSALYLCASSPGIQETQYFGPGTRLLVL.

V usage is TRBV6-5 and J usage is TRBJ2-1; a possible D gene is TRBD2 (6 bases). V lost 0 bases and J 6 bases, leaving 12 bases between the germline ends. The CDR3 extends over 15 amino acids. Germline CDR1 is MNHEY and CDR2 is SVGAGI. As DNA, the CDR3 is TGTGCCAGCAGTTACTCCGGCGGGATTGGCAATGAGCAGTTCTTC. Protein product: CASSYSGGIGNEQFF.

This chain uses TRBV19 with TRBJ2-5, with 7 bases matching TRBD1. The CDR3 runs to 13 residues. J was trimmed by 2 bases and V by 8 bases; bases with no gene match: 5. CDR1 LNHDA and CDR2 SQIVND come from the germline V gene (reference sequence). This CDR3 is CASVDRKQETQYF. For the CDR3, the DNA is TGTGCCAGTGTGGACAGGAAGCAAGAGACCCAGTACTTC.

This clone was seen only once. This chain joins TRBV7-2 and TRBJ2-7; 8 positions match TRBD1. The CDR3 covers 15 residues. Germline CDR1 and CDR2: SGHTA and FQGNSA. The V segment lost 0 bases and the J segment 3 bases; nucleotides outside the gene matches: 4. The CDR3 sequence: CASSLAGTGGYEQYF. The CDR3 DNA sequence: TGTGCCAGCAGCTTAGCCGGGACAGGCGGCTACGAGCAGTACTTC.

V usage is TRBV4-1 and J usage is TRBJ2-1; TRBD2 agrees at 7 bases. From germline, CDR1 is MGHRA and CDR2 YSYEKL. This CDR3 is built from 16 residues. Germline trimming cut 0 bases from V and 7 bases from J; bases unmatched to any gene: 9. CDR3 amino acids: CASSQDEVRGENEQFF. The DNA of the CDR3 is TGCGCCAGCAGCCAAGATGAGGTACGGGGGGAAAATGAGCAGTTCTTC.

The chain is built from TRBV28 and TRBJ2-5; 9 bases map to TRBD1. After removal of 6 bases from V and 4 bases from J, the junction contained 9 bases not matched to a gene. Germline CDR1 is MDHEN and CDR2 is SYDVKM. This CDR3 comprises 15 residues. The CDR3 sequence is CASRKPGQGRETQYF. CDR3 coding DNA: TGTGCCAGCAGGAAACCGGGACAGGGACGAGAGACCCAGTACTTC.

The gene calls are TRBV30 and TRBJ2-3; 7 bases agree with TRBD2. Germline assignment: CDR1 GTSNPN and CDR2 SVGIG (reference sequence). The CDR3 consists of 14 residues. V gave up 7 bases and J gave up 2 bases; unmatched junction bases: 9. In DNA form, the CDR3 reads TGTGCCTCGGAAGCTAGCGGATACACAGATACGCAGTATTTT. Its protein product is CASEASGYTDTQYF.